This T cell receptor beta chain emerged from a study of cytomegalovirus exposure and HLA in healthy donors. It was with 60 Vbeta and 13 Jbeta primers that the PCR ran. The method was immunoSEQ multiplex PCR; TCRdb's version includes in-frame clones alone and lacks a portion of them. Among 100,000 to 150,000 clones listed, about 80% were seen once. Study-wide results and limits: It was 150 or so TCR beta chains that were listed as cytomegalovirus-associated. In a later analysis, common viral pathogens appeared linked to several of the most significant clusters. Reportedly, a later analysis found an Asian-associated ancestry cluster had fewer N-insertions than the roughly 670-donor mean. Most TCR beta V segments were productive about 87% or about 30% of the time in an earlier analysis.

A remark on this clone: Its specificity is unknown.

V lost 0 bases to trimming and J lost 0 bases, with 11 bases between them. The CDR3 sequence is 16 residues long. The germline V gene encodes CDR1 SGHRS and CDR2 YFSETQ. Sequencing was carried out using PBMCs. The receptor was derived from a man aged 25 to 40 in good health and CMV-seropositive. The chain uses TRBV5-1 and TRBJ2-3; no reliable D call. CDR3 nucleotides: TGCGCCAGCAGCTTGGATGTCGCGGTTAGCACAGATACGCAGTATTTT. It encodes CASSLDVAVSTDTQYF.